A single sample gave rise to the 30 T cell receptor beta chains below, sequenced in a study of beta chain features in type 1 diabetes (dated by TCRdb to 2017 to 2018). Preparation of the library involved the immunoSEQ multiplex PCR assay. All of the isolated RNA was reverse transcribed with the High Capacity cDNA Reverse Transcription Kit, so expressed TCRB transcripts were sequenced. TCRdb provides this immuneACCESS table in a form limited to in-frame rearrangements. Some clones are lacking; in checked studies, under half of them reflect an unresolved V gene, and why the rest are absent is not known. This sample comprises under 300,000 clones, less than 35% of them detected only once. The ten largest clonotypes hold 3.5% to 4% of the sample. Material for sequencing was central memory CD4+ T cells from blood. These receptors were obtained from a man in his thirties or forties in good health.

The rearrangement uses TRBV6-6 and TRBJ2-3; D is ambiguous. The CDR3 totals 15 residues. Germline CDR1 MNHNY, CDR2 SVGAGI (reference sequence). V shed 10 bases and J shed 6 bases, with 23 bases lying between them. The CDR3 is CATSSLRFGKDTQYF. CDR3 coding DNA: TGTGCCACCTCCTCACTTCGGTTCGGAAAGGATACGCAGTATTTT.

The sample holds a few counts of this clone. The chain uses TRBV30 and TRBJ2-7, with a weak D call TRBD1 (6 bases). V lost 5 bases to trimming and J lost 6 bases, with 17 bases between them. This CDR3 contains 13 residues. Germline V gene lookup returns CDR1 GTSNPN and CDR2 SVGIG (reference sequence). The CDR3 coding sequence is TGTGCCTGGGCACAGGGCGGTGAGGTCGAGCAGTACTTC. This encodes CAWAQGGEVEQYF.

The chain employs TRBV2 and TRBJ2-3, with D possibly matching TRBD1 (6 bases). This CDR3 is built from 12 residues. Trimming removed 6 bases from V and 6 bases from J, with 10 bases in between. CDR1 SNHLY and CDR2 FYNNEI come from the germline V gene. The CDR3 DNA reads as TGTGCCAGCAGAGTTACAGGGGATACGCAGTATTTT. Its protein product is CASRVTGDTQYF.

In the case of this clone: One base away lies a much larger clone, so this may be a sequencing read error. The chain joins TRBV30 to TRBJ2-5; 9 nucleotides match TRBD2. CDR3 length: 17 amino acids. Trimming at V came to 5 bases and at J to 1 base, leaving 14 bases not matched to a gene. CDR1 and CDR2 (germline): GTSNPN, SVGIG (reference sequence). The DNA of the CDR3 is TGTGCCTGGTGTTACGGGCTAGCGGGACCCCTCCAAGAGACCCAGTACTTC. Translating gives CAWCYGLAGPLQETQYF.

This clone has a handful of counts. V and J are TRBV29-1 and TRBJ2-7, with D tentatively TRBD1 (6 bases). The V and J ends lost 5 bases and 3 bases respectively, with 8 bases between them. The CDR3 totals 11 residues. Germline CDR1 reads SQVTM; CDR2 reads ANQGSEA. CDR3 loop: CSVLDSYEQYF. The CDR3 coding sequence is TGCAGCGTTCTGGACAGCTACGAGCAGTACTTC.

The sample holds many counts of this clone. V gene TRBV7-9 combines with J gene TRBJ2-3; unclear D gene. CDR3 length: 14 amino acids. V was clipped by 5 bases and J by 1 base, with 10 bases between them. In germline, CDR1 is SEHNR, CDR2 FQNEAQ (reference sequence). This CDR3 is CASSPQPGTDTQYF. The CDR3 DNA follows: TGTGCCAGCAGCCCGCAACCTGGCACAGATACGCAGTATTTT.

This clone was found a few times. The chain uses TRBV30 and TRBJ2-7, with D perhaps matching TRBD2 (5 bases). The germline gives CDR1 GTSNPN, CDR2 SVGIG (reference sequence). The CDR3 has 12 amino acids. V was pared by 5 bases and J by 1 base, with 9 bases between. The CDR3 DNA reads TGTGCCTGGGGACTCTTTTCCTACGAGCAGTACTTC. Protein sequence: CAWGLFSYEQYF.

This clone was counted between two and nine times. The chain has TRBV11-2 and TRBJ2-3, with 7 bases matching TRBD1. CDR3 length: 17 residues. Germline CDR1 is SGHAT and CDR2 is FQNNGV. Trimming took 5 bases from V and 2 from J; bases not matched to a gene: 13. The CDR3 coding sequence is TGTGCCAGCAGCCCCTTGAGGGGGCCGCCCCCCACAGATACGCAGTATTTT. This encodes CASSPLRGPPPTDTQYF.

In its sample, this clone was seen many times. CDR3 DNA: TGCAGCGTTGAGGGACCAGGCATAAACACTGAAGCTTTCTTT. Its translation is CSVEGPGINTEAFF. This chain connects TRBV29-1 to TRBJ1-1; TRBD1 is a possible D gene (5 bases). The germline CDR1 and CDR2 sequences are SQVTM and ANQGSEA. This CDR3 comprises 14 residues. V was shortened by 3 bases and J by 2 bases, with 13 bases between the two germline ends.

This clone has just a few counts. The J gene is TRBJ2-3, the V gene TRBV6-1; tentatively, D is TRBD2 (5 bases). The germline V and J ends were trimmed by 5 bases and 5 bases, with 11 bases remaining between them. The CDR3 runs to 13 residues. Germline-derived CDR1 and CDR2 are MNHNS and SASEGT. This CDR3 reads CASSSPGRDTQYF. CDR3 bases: TGTGCCAGCAGTTCGCCGGGGAGAGATACGCAGTATTTT.

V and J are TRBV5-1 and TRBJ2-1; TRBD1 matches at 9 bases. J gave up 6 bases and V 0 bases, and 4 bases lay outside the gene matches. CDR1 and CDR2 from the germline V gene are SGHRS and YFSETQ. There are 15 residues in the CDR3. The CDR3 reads CASSLGDRVGNEQFF. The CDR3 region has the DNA TGCGCCAGCAGCTTGGGGGACAGGGTGGGCAATGAGCAGTTCTTC.

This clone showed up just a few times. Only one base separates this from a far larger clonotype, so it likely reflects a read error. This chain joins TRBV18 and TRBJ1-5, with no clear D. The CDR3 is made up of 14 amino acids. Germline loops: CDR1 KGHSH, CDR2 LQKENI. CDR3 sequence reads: CATSDRGSNQPQHF. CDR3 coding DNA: TGTGCCACCTCAGACCGGGGAAGCAATCAGCCCCAGCATTTT.

CDR3 bases: TGTGCCAGCAGCAAGCTAGCGGGGGGAACCTACAATGAGCAGTTCTTC. Translation gives CASSKLAGGTYNEQFF. The chain carries TRBV7-9 and TRBJ2-1; 11 positions agree with TRBD2. The CDR3 length is 16 residues. The J segment lost 2 bases and the V segment lost 5 bases, leaving 5 bases of the junction unmatched. The germline gives CDR1 SEHNR, CDR2 FQNEAQ (reference sequence).

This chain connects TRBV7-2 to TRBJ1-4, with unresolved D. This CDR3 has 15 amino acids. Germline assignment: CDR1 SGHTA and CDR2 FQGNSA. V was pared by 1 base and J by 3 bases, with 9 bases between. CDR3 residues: CASSLGDGANEKLFF. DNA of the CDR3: TGTGCCAGCAGCTTAGGCGATGGGGCTAATGAAAAACTGTTTTTT.

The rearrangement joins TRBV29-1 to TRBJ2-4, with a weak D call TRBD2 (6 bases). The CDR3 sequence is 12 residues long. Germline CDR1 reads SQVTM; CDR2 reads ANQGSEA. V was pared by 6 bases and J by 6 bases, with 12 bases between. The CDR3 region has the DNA TGCAGCGTCGCCTGGGACTCAAACATTCAGTACTTC. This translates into CSVAWDSNIQYF.

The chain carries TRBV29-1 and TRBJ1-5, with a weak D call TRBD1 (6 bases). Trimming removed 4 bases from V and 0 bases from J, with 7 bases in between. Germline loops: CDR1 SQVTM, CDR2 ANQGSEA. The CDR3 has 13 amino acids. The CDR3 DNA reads TGCAGCGTTGGGGACATTAGCAATCAGCCCCAGCATTTT. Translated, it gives CSVGDISNQPQHF.

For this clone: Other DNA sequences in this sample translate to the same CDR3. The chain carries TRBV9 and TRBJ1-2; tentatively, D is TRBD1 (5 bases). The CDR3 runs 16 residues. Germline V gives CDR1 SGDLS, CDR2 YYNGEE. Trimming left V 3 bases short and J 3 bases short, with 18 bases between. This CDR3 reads CASSAPGAQADYGYTF. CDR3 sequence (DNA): TGTGCCAGCAGCGCCCCCGGGGCCCAGGCGGACTATGGCTACACCTTC.

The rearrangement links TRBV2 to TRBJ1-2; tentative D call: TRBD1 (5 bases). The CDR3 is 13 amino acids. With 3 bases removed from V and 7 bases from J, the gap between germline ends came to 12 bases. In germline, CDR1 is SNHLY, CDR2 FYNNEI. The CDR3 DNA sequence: TGTGCCAGCAGTGAGGCCAGGGAGGTTGGCTACACCTTC. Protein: CASSEAREVGYTF.

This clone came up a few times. DNA of the CDR3: TGTGCCAGCCAATGGGGCAGGGTGACCTACAATGAGCAGTTCTTC. Protein product: CASQWGRVTYNEQFF. The gene calls are TRBV2 and TRBJ2-1, with D possibly TRBD1 on 5 matching bases. The CDR3 spans 15 residues. Trimming left V 8 bases short and J 2 bases short, with 16 bases between. Germline lookup yields CDR1 SNHLY and CDR2 FYNNEI.

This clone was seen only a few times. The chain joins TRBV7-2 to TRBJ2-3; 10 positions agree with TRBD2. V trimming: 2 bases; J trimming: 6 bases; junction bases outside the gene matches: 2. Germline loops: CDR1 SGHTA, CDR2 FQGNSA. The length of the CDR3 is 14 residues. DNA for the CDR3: TGTGCCAGCAGCTTACAGCGGGGGGGCGATACGCAGTATTTT. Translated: CASSLQRGGDTQYF.

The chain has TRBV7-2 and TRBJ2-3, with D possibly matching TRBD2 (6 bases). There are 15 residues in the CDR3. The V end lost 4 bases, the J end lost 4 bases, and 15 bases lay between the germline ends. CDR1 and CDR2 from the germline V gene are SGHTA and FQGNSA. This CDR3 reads CASSSGTLGADTQYF. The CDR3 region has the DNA TGTGCCAGCAGCTCCGGGACTTTGGGCGCAGATACGCAGTATTTT.

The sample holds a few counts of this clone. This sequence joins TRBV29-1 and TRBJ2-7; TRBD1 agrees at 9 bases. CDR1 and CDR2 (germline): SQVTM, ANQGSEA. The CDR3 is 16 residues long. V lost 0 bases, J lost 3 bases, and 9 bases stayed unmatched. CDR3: CSVEDFGTGNFYEQYF. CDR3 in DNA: TGCAGCGTTGAAGATTTCGGGACAGGGAATTTCTACGAGCAGTACTTC.

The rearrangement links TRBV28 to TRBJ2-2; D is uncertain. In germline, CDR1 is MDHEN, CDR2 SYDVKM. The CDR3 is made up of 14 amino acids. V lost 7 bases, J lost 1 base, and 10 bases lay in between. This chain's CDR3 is CASISSRNTGELFF. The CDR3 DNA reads TGTGCCAGCATCTCCTCGAGGAACACCGGGGAGCTGTTTTTT.

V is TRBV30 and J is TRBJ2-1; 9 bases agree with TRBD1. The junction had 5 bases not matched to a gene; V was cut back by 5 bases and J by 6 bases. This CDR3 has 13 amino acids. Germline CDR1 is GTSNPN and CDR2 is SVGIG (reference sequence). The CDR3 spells CAWARQGGNEQFF. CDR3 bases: TGTGCCTGGGCACGACAGGGGGGCAATGAGCAGTTCTTC.

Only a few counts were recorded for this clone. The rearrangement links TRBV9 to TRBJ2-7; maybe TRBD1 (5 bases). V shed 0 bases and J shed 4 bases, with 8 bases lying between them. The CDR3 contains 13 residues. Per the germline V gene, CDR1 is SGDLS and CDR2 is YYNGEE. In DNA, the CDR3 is TGTGCCAGCAGCGTAGCTCAGGGTTACGAGCAGTACTTC. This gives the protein CASSVAQGYEQYF.

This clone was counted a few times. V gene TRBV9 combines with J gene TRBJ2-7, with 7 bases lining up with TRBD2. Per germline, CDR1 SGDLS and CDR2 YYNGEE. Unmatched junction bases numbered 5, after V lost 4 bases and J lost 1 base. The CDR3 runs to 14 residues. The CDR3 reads CASSLRDYSYEQYF. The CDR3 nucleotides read TGTGCCAGCAGCCTCCGGGACTATTCCTACGAGCAGTACTTC.

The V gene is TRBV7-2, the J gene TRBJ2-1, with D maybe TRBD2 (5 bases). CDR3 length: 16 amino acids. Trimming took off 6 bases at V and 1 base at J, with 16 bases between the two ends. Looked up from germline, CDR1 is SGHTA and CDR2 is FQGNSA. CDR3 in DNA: TGTGCCAGCAGTCAAATCGAGGGAAGGTCCTACAATGAGCAGTTCTTC. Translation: CASSQIEGRSYNEQFF.

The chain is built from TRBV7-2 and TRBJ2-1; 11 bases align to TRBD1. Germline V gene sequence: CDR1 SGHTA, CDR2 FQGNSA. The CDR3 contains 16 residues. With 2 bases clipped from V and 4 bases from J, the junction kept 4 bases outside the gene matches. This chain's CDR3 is CASSLRTGGFYNEQFF. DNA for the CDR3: TGTGCCAGCAGCTTAAGGACAGGGGGCTTTTACAATGAGCAGTTCTTC.

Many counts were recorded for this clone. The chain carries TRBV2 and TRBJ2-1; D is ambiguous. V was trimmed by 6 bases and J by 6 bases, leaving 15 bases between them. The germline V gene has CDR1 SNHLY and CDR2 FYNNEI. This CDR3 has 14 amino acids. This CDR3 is CASRRTSQSNEQFF. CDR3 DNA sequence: TGTGCCAGCAGGAGAACTTCCCAGTCCAATGAGCAGTTCTTC.

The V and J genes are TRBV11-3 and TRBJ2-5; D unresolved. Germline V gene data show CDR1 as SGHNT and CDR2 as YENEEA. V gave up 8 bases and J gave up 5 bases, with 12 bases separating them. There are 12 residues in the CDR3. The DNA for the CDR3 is TGTGCCAGCGGACGACTGGATGAGACCCAGTACTTC. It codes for CASGRLDETQYF. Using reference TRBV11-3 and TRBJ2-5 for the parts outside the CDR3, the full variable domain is EAGVVQSPRYKIIEKKQPVAFWCNPISGHNTLYWYLQNLGQGPELLIRYENEEAVDDSQLPKDRFSAERLKGVDSTLKIQPAELGDSAVYLCASGRLDETQYFGPGTRLLVL.